This T cell receptor beta chain derives from a study of cytomegalovirus exposure and HLA in healthy donors. For the study at large: A preliminary data release comprised approximately 85 million unique TCRs obtained from HLA-typed donors.

Germline V lookup: CDR1 MNHEY, CDR2 SMNVEV (reference sequence). The CDR3 sequence is 15 residues long. The J segment lost 2 bases and the V segment lost 2 bases, leaving 4 bases of the junction unmatched. Study-level findings and limits: According to the study, roughly 180 TCR beta chains were cytomegalovirus-associated. In a later analysis, HLA-associated TCR beta chains were more clonally expanded than equally common others. Earlier analysis found most TCR beta V segments productive about 87% or about 30% of the time.

It was with 60 Vbeta and 13 Jbeta primers that the PCR ran. This table comes from immunoSEQ multiplex PCR, and its TCRdb copy is limited to in-frame clones, with some not included. The top ten clones hold about 9% of a sample with 65,000 to 80,000 clones, less than 80% of them seen once. For this clone: Its antigen is unidentified.

Sequenced input: PBMCs. This sequence joins TRBV27 and TRBJ2-3; 7 bases are shared with TRBD2. The sequence was obtained from a man aged 40-55 years in good health and CMV-seropositive. This chain's CDR3 is CASSLRGRLTDTQYF. Here the CDR3 DNA reads TGTGCCAGCAGTTTACGCGGGAGACTCACAGATACGCAGTATTTT.